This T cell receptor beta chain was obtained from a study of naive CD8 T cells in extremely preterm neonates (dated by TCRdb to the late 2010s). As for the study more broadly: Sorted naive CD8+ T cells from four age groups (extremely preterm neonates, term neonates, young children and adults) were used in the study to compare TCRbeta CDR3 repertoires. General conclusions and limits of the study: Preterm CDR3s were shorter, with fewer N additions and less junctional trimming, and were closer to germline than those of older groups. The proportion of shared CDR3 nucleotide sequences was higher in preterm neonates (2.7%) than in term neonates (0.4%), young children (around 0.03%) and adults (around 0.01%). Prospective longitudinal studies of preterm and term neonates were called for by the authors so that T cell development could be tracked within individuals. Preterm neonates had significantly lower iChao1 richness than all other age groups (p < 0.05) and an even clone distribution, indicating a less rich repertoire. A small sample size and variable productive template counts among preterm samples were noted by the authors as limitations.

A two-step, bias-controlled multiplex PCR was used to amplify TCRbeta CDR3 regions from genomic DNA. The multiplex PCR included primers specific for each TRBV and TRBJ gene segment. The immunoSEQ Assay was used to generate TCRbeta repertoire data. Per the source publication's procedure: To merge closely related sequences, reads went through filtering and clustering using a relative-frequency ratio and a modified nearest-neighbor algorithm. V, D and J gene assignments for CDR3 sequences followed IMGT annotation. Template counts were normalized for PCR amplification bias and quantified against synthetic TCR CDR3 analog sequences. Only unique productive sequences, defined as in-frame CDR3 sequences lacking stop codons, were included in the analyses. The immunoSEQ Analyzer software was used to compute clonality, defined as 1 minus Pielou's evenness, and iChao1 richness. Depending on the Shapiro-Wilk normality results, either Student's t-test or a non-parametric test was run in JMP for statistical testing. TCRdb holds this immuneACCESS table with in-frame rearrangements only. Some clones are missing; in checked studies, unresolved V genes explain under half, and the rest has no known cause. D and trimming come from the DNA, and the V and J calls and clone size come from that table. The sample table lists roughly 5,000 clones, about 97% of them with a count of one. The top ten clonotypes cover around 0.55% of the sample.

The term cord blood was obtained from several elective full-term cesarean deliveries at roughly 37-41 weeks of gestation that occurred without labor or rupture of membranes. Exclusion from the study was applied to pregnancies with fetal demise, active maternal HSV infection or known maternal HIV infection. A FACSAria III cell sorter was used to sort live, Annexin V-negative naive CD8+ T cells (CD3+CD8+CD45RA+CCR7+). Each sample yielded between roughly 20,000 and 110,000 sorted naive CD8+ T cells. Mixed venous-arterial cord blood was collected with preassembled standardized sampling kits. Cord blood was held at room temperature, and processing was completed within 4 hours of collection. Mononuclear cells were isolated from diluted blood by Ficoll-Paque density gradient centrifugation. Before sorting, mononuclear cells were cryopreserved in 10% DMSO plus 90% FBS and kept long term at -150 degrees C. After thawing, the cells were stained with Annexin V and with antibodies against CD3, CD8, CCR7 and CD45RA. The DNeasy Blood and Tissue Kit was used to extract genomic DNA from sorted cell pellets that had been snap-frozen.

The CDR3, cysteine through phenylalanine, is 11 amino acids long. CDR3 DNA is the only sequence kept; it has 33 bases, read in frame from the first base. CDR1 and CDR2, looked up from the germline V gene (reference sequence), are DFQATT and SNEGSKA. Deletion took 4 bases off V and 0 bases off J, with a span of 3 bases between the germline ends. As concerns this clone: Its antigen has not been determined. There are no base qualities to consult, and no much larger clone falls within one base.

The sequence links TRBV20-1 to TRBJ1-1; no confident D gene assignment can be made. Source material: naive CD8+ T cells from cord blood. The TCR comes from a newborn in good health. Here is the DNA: TGCAGTGCTACAATGAACACTGAAGCTTTCTTT. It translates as CSATMNTEAFF.